This TCR beta chain was found in a study of blood T cells in healthy people across ages. This clonotype was seen many times. No antigen is known for it. Together with a sample-barcoded 5' primer, a J-beta primer mix was included in a second PCR lasting about 6 to 12 cycles. TCRdb analysed the 5' RACE reads with MiXCR anew, one entry per CDR3 protein. Seen here are roughly 900,000 distinct CDR3 sequences, roughly 52% observed once, and the top ten hold roughly 13%. CDR3 size: 16 residues. The ends were cut back, 3 bases at V and 2 bases at J, with 13 bases in the middle. Germline V gene sequence: CDR1 SEHNR, CDR2 FQNEAQ (reference sequence). Study-wide results and caveats: The study regarded diversity estimates from one million T cells as underestimates.

V and J are TRBV7-9 and TRBJ2-2; D tentatively reads TRBD1 or TRBD2 (5 bases each). The sequencing input was blood. The clonotype was recovered from a man under 40 in good health. CDR3 sequence (DNA): TGTGCCAGCAGCTTTTCTGGGACCAGAAACACCGGGGAGCTGTTTTTT. Protein: CASSFSGTRNTGELFF.